Below, one T cell receptor (beta chain) is given with its context. As yet, its antigen is unknown. TCRdb reprocessed the PCR reads with MiXCR, giving one entry per CDR3 protein. The repertoire holds about 500,000 distinct CDR3 sequences, with less than 30% as singletons. V was clipped by 1 base and J by 5 bases, with 15 bases between them. Germline V lookup: CDR1 SGHAT, CDR2 FQNNGV. The CDR3 runs to 15 residues. This entry is derived from a study of molecular identifiers for immune sequencing clone quantification. Study-wide points: In a background of about 900,000 naive cells, spiked Jurkat TCR RNA from one cell was reportedly detectable.

The naive CD8 libraries originated from between 20,000 and 1,000,000 sorted cells and drew on 10%, 30% or 50% RNA. Sequencing was carried out using naive CD8+ T cells from blood, with Jurkat cell RNA spiked in. Subset of the sample: FACS-sorted CD8+CD4-CCR7+CD45RA+ naive T cells. The genes are TRBV11-2 and TRBJ2-7; the D gene is possibly TRBD1 (6 bases). The clonotype was recovered from a human donor in good health. Some libraries in this study had Jurkat cell RNA spiked in. The CDR3 protein is CASSLVGGRVDEQYF. In DNA form, the CDR3 reads TGTGCCAGCAGCTTAGTTGGGGGCAGGGTGGACGAGCAGTACTTC.